The following is a T cell receptor (beta chain) sequence with its context. Its antigen is currently unknown. The CDR3 consists of 14 residues. Between the trimmed V and J ends, which lost 0 bases and 8 bases, there was a span of 11 bases. Germline V gives CDR1 SGDLS, CDR2 YYNGEE. This sample is part of a study of early T cells in non-severe SARS-CoV-2 infection. Overall study results and limits: Matches to VDJdb favored anti-spike CD8 responses and missed private and CD4 specificities.

cDNA molecules, individually, were tagged with unique molecular identifiers. TCRdb reprocessed the 5' RACE reads via MiXCR and lists one record per CDR3 protein. The repertoire holds fewer than 45,000 distinct CDR3 sequences, with 9.9% as singletons. Sequencing was done on a sample of whole blood. This sequence joins TRBV9 and TRBJ1-4; tentative D call: TRBD1 (6 bases). This receptor was identified in an adult who was a healthcare worker with PCR-confirmed SARS-CoV-2 infection or an uninfected control (not recorded which). CDR3 sequence: CASSVGDIQEKLFF. The CDR3 DNA is TGTGCCAGCAGCGTAGGGGACATCCAAGAAAAACTGTTTTTT.